The rows below give T cell receptor beta chains drawn from one sample of a study of regulatory T cells in long-lasting Graves disease. TCRdb ran MiXCR on the multiplex PCR reads and lists one entry per CDR3 protein. The repertoire holds some 370,000 distinct CDR3 sequences, with around 20% as singletons. Sequences were derived from peripheral blood mononuclear cells (PBMCs), sampled when the disease was refractory, from a patient treated with antithyroid drugs. These receptors came from a female donor with Graves disease. The CDR3 runs from the conserved cysteine through the conserved F or W. D genes are given only for firm matches. A clone size is listed for some rows: how often the clone was seen (once, few, many), or a class if it is expanded.

.,TRBJ1-1,TRBV12-3/TRBV12-4,few,CASSPRTALNTEAFF,TGTGCCAGCAGTCCCCGGACAGCCTTGAACACTGAAGCTTTCTTT
.,TRBJ1-1,TRBV19,.,CASMDNQWVSAEAFF,TGTGCCAGTATGGACAATCAGTGGGTGAGCGCTGAAGCTTTCTTT
TRBD1,TRBJ1-1,TRBV5-1,.,CASSLAGQGRSEAFF,TGCGCCAGCAGCTTGGCGGGACAGGGGAGATCTGAAGCTTTCTTT
.,TRBJ2-5,TRBV28,.,CASLEYRAGGRGTQYF,TGTGCCAGCTTAGAATACAGGGCCGGAGGCCGGGGGACCCAGTACTTC
TRBD1,TRBJ2-2,TRBV5-1,many,CASSDDRGWTGELFF,TGCGCCAGCAGCGATGACAGGGGATGGACCGGGGAGCTGTTTTTT
.,TRBJ1-1,TRBV6-2/TRBV6-3,many,CASSGRALPEAFF,TGTGCCAGCAGCGGAAGGGCGCTCCCTGAAGCTTTCTTT
TRBD2,TRBJ2-3,TRBV29-1,once,CSVLAESTDTQYF,TGCAGCGTTCTAGCGGAGAGCACAGATACGCAGTATTTT
TRBD1,TRBJ2-7,TRBV20-1,few,CSASRGTGGNYEQYF,TGCAGTGCTAGTAGGGGGACAGGGGGGAACTACGAGCAGTACTTC
TRBD1,TRBJ1-6,TRBV20-1,few,CSASGGGSVNSPLHF,TGCAGTGCTAGTGGAGGGGGCAGCGTAAATTCACCCCTCCACTTT
.,TRBJ2-2,TRBV28,few,CASSLLAAGELFF,TGTGCCAGCAGTCTCCTCGCCGCCGGGGAGCTGTTTTTT
TRBD2,TRBJ2-2,TRBV10-1,few,CASSARLAGGPGTGELFF,TGCGCCAGCAGTGCAAGGCTAGCGGGAGGGCCTGGAACCGGGGAGCTGTTTTTT
.,TRBJ1-3,TRBV28,few,CASSSAPGVSGNTIYF,TGTGCCAGCAGTTCTGCCCCAGGGGTCTCTGGAAACACCATATATTTT
.,TRBJ2-2,TRBV7-2,few,CASSLLTNTGELFF,TGTGCCAGCAGCTTACTCACGAACACCGGGGAGCTGTTTTTT
TRBD2,TRBJ2-7,TRBV7-6,few,CASGPTSGSYEQYF,TGTGCCAGCGGCCCGACTAGCGGGAGTTACGAGCAGTACTTC
TRBD1,TRBJ2-7,TRBV27,.,CASSLRQGPGEQYF,TGTGCCAGCAGTCTGCGACAGGGGCCAGGCGAGCAGTACTTC
.,TRBJ2-2,TRBV6-1,many,CASGGPGGTGELFF,TGTGCCAGCGGCGGGCCTGGGGGAACCGGGGAGCTGTTTTTT
TRBD1,TRBJ1-2,TRBV12-3/TRBV12-4,many,CASSRGTAAMLGYTF,TGTGCCAGCAGTAGGGGGACAGCTGCGATGCTGGGCTACACCTTC
.,TRBJ2-7,TRBV19,.,CASSIVVKAGTYEQYF,TGTGCCAGTAGTATCGTCGTAAAGGCAGGAACCTACGAGCAGTACTTC
.,TRBJ2-2,TRBV29-1,.,CSGVTGPANTGELFF,TGCAGCGGGGTAACAGGACCCGCGAACACCGGGGAGCTGTTTTTT
.,TRBJ1-1,TRBV12-3/TRBV12-4,many,CASSPGTEAFF,TGTGCCAGCAGCCCGGGGACTGAAGCTTTCTTT
.,TRBJ1-5,TRBV5-6,.,CASSLRGWNQPQHF,TGTGCCAGCAGCCTGAGGGGTTGGAATCAGCCCCAGCATTTT
TRBD2,TRBJ2-1,TRBV30,few,CAWNPGLAGHEQFF,TGTGCCTGGAACCCGGGACTAGCGGGACATGAGCAGTTCTTC
.,TRBJ2-5,TRBV20-1,many,CSARVNLQETQYF,TGCAGTGCTAGAGTGAATCTCCAAGAGACCCAGTACTTC
TRBD1,TRBJ1-2,TRBV29-1,.,CSVEALTGGNYGYTF,TGCAGCGTTGAAGCCCTGACAGGGGGAAACTATGGCTACACCTTC
.,TRBJ2-7,TRBV30,many,CAWRDLMTATYEQYF,TGTGCCTGGAGGGATCTTATGACAGCCACCTACGAGCAGTACTTC
.,TRBJ1-1,TRBV3-1,.,CASSKTEAFF,TGTGCCAGCAGCAAGACTGAAGCTTTCTTT
.,TRBJ1-3,TRBV6-2/TRBV6-3,few,CASSGAGHGNTIYF,TGTGCCAGCAGTGGCGCGGGACACGGAAACACCATATATTTT
TRBD1,TRBJ1-2,TRBV28,many,CASSPPNPTGNEGGYTF,TGTGCCAGCAGTCCTCCCAACCCGACAGGGAATGAAGGTGGCTACACCTTC
TRBD2,TRBJ2-3,TRBV20-1,.,CSASAALAGLDTQYF,TGCAGTGCTAGTGCTGCACTAGCGGGCTTAGATACGCAGTATTTT
TRBD2,TRBJ2-5,TRBV6-5,few,CASSYGLAHQETQYF,TGTGCCAGCAGTTACGGACTAGCGCACCAAGAGACCCAGTACTTC
TRBD2,TRBJ2-7,TRBV30,.,CAWSDLGGSYEQYF,TGTGCCTGGAGTGATTTGGGCGGGAGCTACGAGCAGTACTTC
.,TRBJ2-7,TRBV11-2,many,CASSLVEGSGQYF,TGTGCCAGCAGCTTAGTTGAGGGTTCGGGGCAGTACTTC
.,TRBJ1-6,TRBV7-2,many,CASRRAGREDSPLHF,TGTGCCAGCAGAAGGGCGGGCAGGGAGGATTCACCCCTCCACTTT
TRBD1,TRBJ1-3,TRBV20-1,few,CSATDRGRGNTIYF,TGCAGTGCTACAGACAGGGGACGAGGAAACACCATATATTTT
.,TRBJ2-1,TRBV6-1,.,CASSLTQGGLGYNEQFF,TGTGCCAGCAGTCTCACGCAGGGGGGTTTAGGGTACAATGAGCAGTTCTTC
TRBD2,TRBJ2-2,TRBV2,many,CASRVSGSFPGELFF,TGTGCCAGCAGAGTTAGCGGGAGCTTTCCCGGGGAGCTGTTTTTT
.,TRBJ1-4,TRBV6-1,.,CASSGQATTNEKLFF,TGTGCCAGCAGTGGGCAGGCCACAACTAATGAAAAACTGTTTTTT
.,TRBJ2-7,TRBV24-1,many,CATSNETTYEQYF,TGTGCCACCAGTAATGAGACTACCTACGAGCAGTACTTC
TRBD2,TRBJ2-1,TRBV27,.,CASTRWGGGNEQFF,TGTGCCAGCACCCGGTGGGGGGGAGGGAATGAGCAGTTCTTC
.,TRBJ2-2,TRBV7-9,.,CASSPLGTSNTGELFF,TGTGCCAGCAGCCCCCTAGGGACTTCGAACACCGGGGAGCTGTTTTTT
.,TRBJ2-5,TRBV5-5,.,CASSRARGERETQYF,TGTGCCAGCAGTAGGGCCAGGGGGGAGCGAGAGACCCAGTACTTC
TRBD2,TRBJ2-3,TRBV2,few,CASRLTSGYPGDTQYF,TGTGCCAGCCGGTTGACTAGCGGGTACCCGGGAGATACGCAGTATTTT
TRBD1,TRBJ1-5,TRBV30,.,CAWSVGTGVSNQPQHF,TGTGCCTGGAGTGTGGGCACAGGGGTGAGCAATCAGCCCCAGCATTTT
.,TRBJ1-4,TRBV6-1,.,CASTEVWSGTNEKLFF,TGTGCCAGTACGGAGGTGTGGAGTGGCACTAATGAAAAACTGTTTTTT
.,TRBJ1-1,TRBV4-3,.,CASSQDGIGSGAGHTEAFF,TGCGCCAGCAGCCAAGATGGGATTGGTTCGGGCGCCGGTCACACTGAAGCTTTCTTT
TRBD1,TRBJ1-1,TRBV29-1,many,CSVSGQGLGTLREAFF,TGCAGCGTTTCGGGACAGGGGTTGGGAACACTACGTGAAGCTTTCTTT
TRBD1,TRBJ1-6,TRBV28,many,CASQGGNSPLHF,TGTGCCAGCCAGGGGGGTAACTCACCCCTCCACTTT
.,TRBJ1-2,TRBV28,many,CASSSGGRGYGYTF,TGTGCCAGCAGTTCAGGAGGGAGGGGCTATGGCTACACCTTC
.,TRBJ2-6,TRBV30,few,CAWSVLSGLSSGANVLTF,TGTGCCTGGAGTGTACTTTCTGGACTGAGCTCTGGGGCCAACGTCCTGACTTTC
TRBD1,TRBJ1-2,TRBV6-1,.,CASTLQTGGGYTF,TGTGCCAGCACCTTACAGACAGGGGGTGGCTACACCTTC
TRBD1,TRBJ1-1,TRBV10-3,few,CAISEGQGGRTEAFF,TGTGCCATCAGTGAAGGACAGGGGGGTCGCACTGAAGCTTTCTTT